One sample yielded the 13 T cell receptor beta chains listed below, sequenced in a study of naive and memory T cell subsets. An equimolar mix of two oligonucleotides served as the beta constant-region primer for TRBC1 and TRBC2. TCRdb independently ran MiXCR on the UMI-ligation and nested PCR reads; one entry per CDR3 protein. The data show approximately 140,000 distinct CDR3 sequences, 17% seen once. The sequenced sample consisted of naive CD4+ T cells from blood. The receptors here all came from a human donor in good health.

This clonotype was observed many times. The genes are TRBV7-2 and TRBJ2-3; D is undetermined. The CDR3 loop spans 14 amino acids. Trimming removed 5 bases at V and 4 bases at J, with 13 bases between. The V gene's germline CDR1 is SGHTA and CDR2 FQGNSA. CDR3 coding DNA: TGTGCCAGCAGCCTCTGGCCGGGCGCAGATACGCAGTATTTT. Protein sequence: CASSLWPGADTQYF. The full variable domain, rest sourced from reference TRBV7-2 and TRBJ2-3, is GAGVSQSPSNKVTEKGKDVELRCDPISGHTALYWYRQSLGQGLEFLIYFQGNSAPDKSGLPSDRFSAERTGGSVSTLTIQRTQQEDSAVYLCASSLWPGADTQYFGPGTRLTVL.

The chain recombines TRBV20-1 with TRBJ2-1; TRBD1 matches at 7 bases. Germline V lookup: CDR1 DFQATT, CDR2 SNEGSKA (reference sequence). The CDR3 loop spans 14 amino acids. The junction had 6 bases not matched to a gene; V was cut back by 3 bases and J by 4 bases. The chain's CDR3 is CSASRDRAYNEQFF. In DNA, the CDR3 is TGCAGTGCTAGTCGTGACAGGGCTTACAATGAGCAGTTCTTC.

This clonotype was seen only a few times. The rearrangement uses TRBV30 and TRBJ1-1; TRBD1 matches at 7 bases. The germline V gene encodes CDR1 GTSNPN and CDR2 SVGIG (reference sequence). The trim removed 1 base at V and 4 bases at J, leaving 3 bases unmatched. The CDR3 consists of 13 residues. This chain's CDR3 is CAWSEDRRTEAFF. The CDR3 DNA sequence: TGTGCCTGGAGTGAGGACAGGCGCACTGAAGCTTTCTTT.

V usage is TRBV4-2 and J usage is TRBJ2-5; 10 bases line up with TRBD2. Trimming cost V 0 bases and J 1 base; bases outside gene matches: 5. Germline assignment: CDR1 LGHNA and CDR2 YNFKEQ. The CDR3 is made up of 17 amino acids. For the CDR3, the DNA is TGTGCCAGCAGCCAAGATGCTAGCGGGAGACTCCAAGAGACCCAGTACTTC. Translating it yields CASSQDASGRLQETQYF.

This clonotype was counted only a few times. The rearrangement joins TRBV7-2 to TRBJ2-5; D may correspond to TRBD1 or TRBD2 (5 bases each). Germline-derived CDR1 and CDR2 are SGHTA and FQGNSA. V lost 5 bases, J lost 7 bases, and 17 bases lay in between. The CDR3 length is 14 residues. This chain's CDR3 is CASSRDSVRGTQYF. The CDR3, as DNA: TGTGCCAGCAGCCGAGACAGCGTCCGGGGGACCCAGTACTTC. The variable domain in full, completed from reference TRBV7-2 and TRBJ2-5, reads GAGVSQSPSNKVTEKGKDVELRCDPISGHTALYWYRQSLGQGLEFLIYFQGNSAPDKSGLPSDRFSAERTGGSVSTLTIQRTQQEDSAVYLCASSRDSVRGTQYFGPGTRLLVL.

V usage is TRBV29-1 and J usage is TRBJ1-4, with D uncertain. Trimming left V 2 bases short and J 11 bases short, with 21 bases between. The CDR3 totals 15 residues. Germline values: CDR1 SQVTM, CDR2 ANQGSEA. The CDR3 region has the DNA TGCAGCGTTGAATTACCCCCGGGTGACAATGGGAAACTGTTTTTT. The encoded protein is CSVELPPGDNGKLFF.

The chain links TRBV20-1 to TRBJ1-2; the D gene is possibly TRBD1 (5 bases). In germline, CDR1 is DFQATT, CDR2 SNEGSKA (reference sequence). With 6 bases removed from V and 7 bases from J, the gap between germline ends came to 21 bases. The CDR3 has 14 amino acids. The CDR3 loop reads CSAEKSRDWGGYTF. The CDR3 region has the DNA TGCAGTGCCGAAAAAAGTCGGGACTGGGGTGGCTACACCTTC.

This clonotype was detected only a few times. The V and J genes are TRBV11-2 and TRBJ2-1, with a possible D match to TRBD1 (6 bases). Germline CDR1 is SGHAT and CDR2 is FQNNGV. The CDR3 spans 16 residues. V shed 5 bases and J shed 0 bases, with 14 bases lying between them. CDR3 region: CASSQTGTSSYNEQFF. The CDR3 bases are TGTGCCAGCAGCCAGACCGGGACAAGCTCCTACAATGAGCAGTTCTTC.

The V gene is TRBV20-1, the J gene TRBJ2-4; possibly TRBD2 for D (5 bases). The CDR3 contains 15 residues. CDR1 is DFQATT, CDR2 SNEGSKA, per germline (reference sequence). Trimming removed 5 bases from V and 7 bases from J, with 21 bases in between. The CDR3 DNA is TGCAGTGCTCCCTCCCCGGACCCTGGCGGGAACATTCAGTACTTC. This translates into CSAPSPDPGGNIQYF.

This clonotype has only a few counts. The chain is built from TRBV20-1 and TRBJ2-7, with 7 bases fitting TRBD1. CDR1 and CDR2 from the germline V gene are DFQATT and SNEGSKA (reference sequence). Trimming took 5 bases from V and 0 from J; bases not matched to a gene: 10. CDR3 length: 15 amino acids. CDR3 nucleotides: TGCAGTGCTTCCCACAGGGGAACGAGCTCCTACGAGCAGTACTTC. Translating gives CSASHRGTSSYEQYF.

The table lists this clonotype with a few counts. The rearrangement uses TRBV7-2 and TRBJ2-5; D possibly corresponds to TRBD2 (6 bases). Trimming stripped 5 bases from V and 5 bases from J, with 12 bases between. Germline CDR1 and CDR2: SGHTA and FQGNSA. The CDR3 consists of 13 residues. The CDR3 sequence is CASSRGGLETQYF. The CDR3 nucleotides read TGTGCCAGCAGCCGAGGAGGGCTGGAGACCCAGTACTTC.

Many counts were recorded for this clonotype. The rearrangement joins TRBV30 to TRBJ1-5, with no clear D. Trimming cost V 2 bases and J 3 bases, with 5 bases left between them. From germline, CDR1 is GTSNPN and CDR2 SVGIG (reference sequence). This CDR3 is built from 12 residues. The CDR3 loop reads CAWSQLNQPQHF. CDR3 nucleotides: TGTGCCTGGAGTCAGCTCAATCAGCCCCAGCATTTT.

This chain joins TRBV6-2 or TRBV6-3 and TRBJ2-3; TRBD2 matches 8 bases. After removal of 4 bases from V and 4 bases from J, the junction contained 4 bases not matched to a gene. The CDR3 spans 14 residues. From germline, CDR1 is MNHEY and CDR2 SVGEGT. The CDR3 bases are TGTGCCAGCAGTTCGACTAGCGTCCCAGATACGCAGTATTTT. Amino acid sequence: CASSSTSVPDTQYF.